This T cell receptor (beta chain) was sequenced during a study of metastatic and nonmetastatic thyroid tumors. Study details: Repertoires from malignant and benign thyroid patients were compared across blood and tumor or nodule tissue. Study outcomes and limitations: Significantly higher TCR beta diversity was reportedly seen in malignant thyroid tumors than benign nodules, in blood and tumor.

Treatment of any kind had been given to no patient before thyroid surgery. Authors' processing steps: Variation in CDR3 across clinicopathological groups served as the basis for constructing a distant-metastasis classifier in papillary thyroid cancer. TCRdb reprocessed the PCR reads via MiXCR. Clone size and V and J calls follow TCRdb, not the original study. The data contain around 61,000 clones, 25% to 35% of them singletons. The germline gives CDR1 SNHLY, CDR2 FYNNEI. The CDR3 contains 14 residues. The germline V and J ends were trimmed by 8 bases and 4 bases, with 17 bases remaining between them. Comments on this clone: Its antigen is currently unknown.

The V gene is TRBV2, the J gene TRBJ1-2; D gene uncertain. Sequencing used blood. The TCR was taken from a female donor with papillary thyroid cancer or a benign thyroid nodule (not recorded which). Some clones in this sample may be carry-over from other donors' samples. The CDR3 DNA follows: TGTGCCAGCGTGCCCGGGTCCTCAATCTATGGCTACACCTTC. Its translation: CASVPGSSIYGYTF.